A selection of T cell receptor beta chains follows, all from one sample in a study of shared clonotypes between healthy human individuals. The data were produced by immunoSEQ multiplex PCR, yet TCRdb's version contains in-frame clones alone and is incomplete. The sample consists of 2,500,000 or so clones, approximately 93% of them appearing once. The sample consisted of naive CD4+ T cells from PBMCs. All receptors derive from a man younger than 35 in good health. Some clones in this sample may be carry-over from other donors' samples. Both conserved end residues are part of each CDR3. D genes are given only for firm matches. Clone size, where shown, is once, few, many, or a class for clones that have expanded.

>TRBV14|TRBD2|16|TRBJ2-7|-
CASSQRLAGRSYEQYF
TGTGCCAGCAGCCAGCGTCTAGCGGGACGGTCCTACGAGCAGTACTTC
>TRBV27|-|14|TRBJ1-2|-
CASNGWGSNYGYTF
TGTGCCAGCAATGGTTGGGGTTCGAACTATGGCTACACCTTC
>TRBV28|TRBD1|14|TRBJ2-7|once
CASKGQGSVYEQYF
TGTGCCAGTAAGGGACAGGGGAGTGTCTACGAGCAGTACTTC
>TRBV7-7|TRBD1|17|TRBJ2-6|-
CASSPGTGASGANVLTF
TGTGCCAGCAGCCCCGGGACAGGGGCCTCTGGGGCCAACGTCCTGACTTTC
>TRBV5-1|-|18|TRBJ2-7|-
CASSYNQGAGGLRDEQYF
TGCGCCAGCAGCTATAACCAGGGGGCGGGAGGCTTACGTGACGAGCAGTACTTC
>TRBV29-1|-|12|TRBJ1-4|-
CSVEGSDEKLFF
TGCAGCGTTGAAGGTTCCGACGAAAAACTGTTTTTT
>TRBV6-6|-|13|TRBJ2-4|-
CASIKSTKNIQYF
TGTGCCAGCATTAAATCTACCAAAAACATTCAGTACTTC
>TRBV7-9|-|13|TRBJ1-5|once
CASSLDPNQPQHF
TGTGCCAGCAGCTTAGACCCCAATCAGCCCCAGCATTTT
>TRBV28|-|15|TRBJ1-2|once
CASSPDIPPYYGYTF
TGTGCCAGCAGTCCCGACATACCTCCTTACTATGGCTACACCTTC
>TRBV7-3|TRBD1|16|TRBJ2-3|-
CASSEQTGGSADTQYF
TGTGCCAGCAGCGAACAAACAGGGGGGAGCGCAGATACGCAGTATTTT
>TRBV6-6|-|15|TRBJ2-2|-
CASSIGTPNTGELFF
TGTGCCAGCAGCATAGGAACCCCGAACACCGGGGAGCTGTTTTTT
>TRBV28|TRBD1|20|TRBJ1-2|-
CASSSNLGTGGISPNYGYTF
TGTGCCAGCAGTTCCAACCTGGGGACAGGGGGGATCTCCCCAAACTATGGCTACACCTTC
>TRBV18|-|15|TRBJ1-5|-
CASSPGPLGNQPQHF
TGTGCCAGCTCACCCGGGCCCCTGGGCAATCAGCCCCAGCATTTT
>TRBV7-2|-|16|TRBJ1-6|-
CASSSQGLGYGSPLHF
TGTGCCAGCAGCTCACAGGGTTTAGGGTACGGCTCACCCCTCCACTTT
>TRBV5-4|-|14|TRBJ1-2|-
CASSLPDGNYGYTF
TGTGCCAGCAGCTTGCCTGACGGGAACTATGGCTACACCTTC
>TRBV28|-|15|TRBJ2-3|-
CASIPLGQGTDTQYF
TGTGCCAGCATCCCTCTAGGGCAGGGGACAGATACGCAGTATTTT
>TRBV28|-|11|TRBJ1-2|-
CASRENYGYTF
TGTGCCAGCAGGGAAAACTATGGCTACACCTTC
>TRBV29-1|TRBD2|16|TRBJ2-3|-
CSVDFHSGRSTDTQYF
TGCAGCGTTGATTTCCATAGCGGGAGGTCGACAGATACGCAGTATTTT
>TRBV9|TRBD2|15|TRBJ2-1|-
CASSVGGLAGNEQFF
TGTGCCAGCAGCGTAGGAGGACTAGCTGGGAATGAGCAGTTCTTC
>TRBV28|-|13|TRBJ1-2|-
CASSLAGIRGYTF
TGTGCCAGCAGTTTAGCAGGGATAAGAGGCTACACCTTC
>TRBV10-1|-|13|TRBJ1-3|-
CASSESLRNTIYF
TGCGCCAGCAGTGAGTCTCTTCGGAACACCATATATTTT
>TRBV2|-|13|TRBJ2-3|-
CASSVIPPDTQYF
TGTGCCAGCAGTGTCATACCCCCAGATACGCAGTATTTT
>TRBV29-1|-|13|TRBJ2-2|-
CSGLTGGSGELFF
TGCAGCGGCCTTACCGGGGGCTCCGGGGAGCTGTTTTTT
>TRBV4-3|TRBD1|16|TRBJ2-4|-
CASSQDRTGVWDIQYF
TGCGCCAGCAGCCAAGATCGGACAGGGGTTTGGGACATTCAGTACTTC
>TRBV19|-|16|TRBJ1-2|-
CASSNGLGQPSYGYTF
TGTGCCAGTAGCAACGGCCTCGGCCAACCTTCCTATGGCTACACCTTC
>TRBV2|TRBD2|13|TRBJ2-7|-
CASNEPPAGSKYF
TGTGCCAGTAACGAACCCCCAGCGGGATCGAAGTACTTC
>TRBV18|TRBD2|18|TRBJ2-5|-
CASSSQLLAGASRETQYF
TGTGCCAGCTCATCGCAATTACTAGCGGGAGCGTCTAGGGAGACCCAGTACTTC
>TRBV6-1|-|14|TRBJ1-5|-
CASSESPRGQPQHF
TGTGCCAGCAGTGAATCCCCCCGGGGACAGCCCCAGCATTTT
>TRBV11-2|-|13|TRBJ2-1|-
CASSVQHGGEQFF
TGTGCCAGCAGCGTACAGCACGGCGGTGAGCAGTTCTTC
>TRBV5-4|TRBD2|17|TRBJ2-3|-
CASSFLAGGQGADTQYF
TGTGCCAGCAGCTTTTTAGCGGGGGGGCAGGGAGCAGATACGCAGTATTTT
>TRBV7-9|-|14|TRBJ1-1|-
CASSRPRSDTEAFF
TGTGCCAGCAGCCGACCCAGGTCGGACACTGAAGCTTTCTTT
>TRBV5-1|-|15|TRBJ1-3|-
CASSPGPTSGNTIYF
TGCGCCAGCAGCCCGGGACCTACCTCTGGAAACACCATATATTTT
>TRBV5-1|-|15|TRBJ2-1|-
CASSPASGAGNEQFF
TGCGCCAGCAGCCCTGCCTCCGGGGCTGGGAATGAGCAGTTCTTC
>TRBV27|TRBD1|16|TRBJ2-1|-
CASSERQGASYNEQFF
TGTGCCAGCAGTGAAAGACAGGGGGCCTCCTACAATGAGCAGTTCTTC
>TRBV7-9|-|13|TRBJ1-1|-
CASSKLVGTEAFF
TGTGCCAGCAGCAAACTTGTGGGGACTGAAGCTTTCTTT
>TRBV6-5|-|15|TRBJ1-2|-
CASSYTGRANYGYTF
TGTGCCAGCAGTTACACGGGCAGAGCTAACTATGGCTACACCTTC
>TRBV28|-|13|TRBJ2-7|-
CASSSGESYEQYF
TGTGCCAGCAGTTCAGGGGAATCCTACGAGCAGTACTTC
>TRBV6-6|-|14|TRBJ2-7|-
CASSPAGLIDEQYF
TGTGCCAGCAGTCCCGCGGGACTCATAGACGAGCAGTACTTC
>TRBV5-4|TRBD1|15|TRBJ2-2|-
CASRSDRGNTGELFF
TGTGCCAGCAGGAGTGACAGGGGGAACACCGGGGAGCTGTTTTTT
>TRBV27|TRBD2|19|TRBJ2-2|-
CASSLEQLAGGRGTGELFF
TGTGCCAGCAGTTTAGAGCAACTAGCGGGAGGCCGGGGCACCGGGGAGCTGTTTTTT
>TRBV29-1|TRBD2|16|TRBJ2-3|-
CSVGVSRLAGADTQYF
TGCAGCGTGGGGGTTTCTAGGTTAGCGGGCGCAGATACGCAGTATTTT
>TRBV5-1|TRBD2|16|TRBJ2-3|-
CASSLLSSGGSDTQYF
TGCGCCAGCAGCTTGCTCTCTAGCGGGGGTTCAGATACGCAGTATTTT
>TRBV9|-|13|TRBJ1-1|few
CASSVQRNTEAFF
TGTGCCAGCAGCGTTCAGAGGAACACTGAAGCTTTCTTT
>TRBV25-1|-|15|TRBJ2-1|-
CASSDLYSSYNEQFF
TGTGCCAGCAGTGATCTTTATAGCTCCTACAATGAGCAGTTCTTC
>TRBV7-2|TRBD2|17|TRBJ2-1|-
CASSSPQVAGAVNEQFF
TGTGCCAGCAGTTCGCCACAAGTAGCGGGAGCCGTCAATGAGCAGTTCTTC
>TRBV28|-|13|TRBJ2-4|-
CASSLSRENIQYF
TGTGCCAGCAGTTTATCCAGGGAAAACATTCAGTACTTC